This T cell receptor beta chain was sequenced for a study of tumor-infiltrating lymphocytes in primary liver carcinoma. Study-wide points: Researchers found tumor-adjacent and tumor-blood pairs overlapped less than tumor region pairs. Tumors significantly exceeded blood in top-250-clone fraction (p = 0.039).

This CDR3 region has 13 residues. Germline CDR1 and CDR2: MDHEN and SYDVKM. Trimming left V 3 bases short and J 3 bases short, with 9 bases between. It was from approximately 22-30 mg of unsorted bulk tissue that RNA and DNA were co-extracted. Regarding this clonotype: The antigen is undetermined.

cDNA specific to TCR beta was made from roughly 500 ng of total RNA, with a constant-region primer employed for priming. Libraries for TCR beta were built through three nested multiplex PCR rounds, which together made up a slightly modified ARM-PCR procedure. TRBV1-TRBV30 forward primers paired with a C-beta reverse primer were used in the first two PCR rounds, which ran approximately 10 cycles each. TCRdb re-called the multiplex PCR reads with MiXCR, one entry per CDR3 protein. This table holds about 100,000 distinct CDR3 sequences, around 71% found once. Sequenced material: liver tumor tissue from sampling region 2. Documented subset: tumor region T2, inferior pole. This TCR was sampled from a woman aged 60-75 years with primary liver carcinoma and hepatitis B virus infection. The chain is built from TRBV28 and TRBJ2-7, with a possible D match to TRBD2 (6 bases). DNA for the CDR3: TGTGCCAGCAGTTTTATGGGGGGCTACGAGCAGTACTTC. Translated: CASSFMGGYEQYF. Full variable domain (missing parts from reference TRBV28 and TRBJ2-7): DVKVTQSSRYLVKRTGEKVFLECVQDMDHENMFWYRQDPGLGLRLIYFSYDVKMKEKGDIPEGYSVSREKKERFSLILESASTNQTSMYLCASSFMGGYEQYFGPGTRLTVT.